This T cell receptor beta chain was captured by sequencing in a study of blood T cell repertoires in COVID-19. At the level of the study: Material from acute and convalescent COVID-19 was sourced from the United States, Italy and Spain. T cells, B-cell-depleted T cells, or PBMCs provided the cDNA or gDNA that served as material.

There are a few counts of this clone. As originally analysed: Amplified reference gene primers provided the basis for estimating nucleated cell counts. TCRdb's table, derived via immunoSEQ multiplex PCR, lists solely in-frame clones and lacks some. The V and J calls and clone size were taken over from that table, and D and trimming were inferred from the DNA. The sample carries some 200,000 clones, under 90% recorded once. Trimming removed 11 bases at V and 3 bases at J, with 20 bases between. CDR1 and CDR2 (germline): ENHRY, SYGVKD. CDR3 size: 14 residues. V gene TRBV10-3 combines with J gene TRBJ2-7; possible D gene TRBD1, 6 bases. The receptor was isolated from a woman older than 75 with active or convalescent COVID-19. Sequences were obtained from peripheral blood. CDR3 region: CAATGITNIYEQYF. For the CDR3, the DNA is TGTGCCGCGACAGGTATAACTAATATCTACGAGCAGTACTTC.